This T cell receptor (beta chain) appears in the sequencing data of a study of CD8+ T cells in alopecia areata. In regard to this clone: What it binds is not known.

V dropped 4 bases and J dropped 2 bases, with 13 bases sitting between them. Germline V gene lookup returns CDR1 MGHRA and CDR2 YSYEKL. The CDR3 runs to 15 residues. Sequencing used cDNA as its template, made by extracting RNA and reverse transcribing it. Profiling relied on immunoSEQ multiplex PCR, and the TCRdb table lists in-frame clones only, not all of them. The sample includes 95,000 to 120,000 clones, around 59% seen only once; the top ten take 20%. General study points: Elevated clonality characterized lesional scalp relative to normal scalp, particularly in alopecia totalis/universalis. TCRs were shared less clearly across patients than in mice, possibly for HLA-related reasons.

The sample was CD8+ T cells sorted from blood. The TCR sequence derives from a human donor in good health. The chain couples TRBV4-1 to TRBJ2-3, with D possibly being TRBD2 (6 bases). CDR3 DNA: TGCGCCAGCAGCCCGGAGGGACGCTACACAGATACGCAGTATTTT. Protein: CASSPEGRYTDTQYF.